These 3 T cell receptor beta chains came from one sample sequenced in a study of blood T cell repertoires in COVID-19. Using immunoSEQ multiplex PCR, the repertoire was profiled, and TCRdb retains in-frame clones only, with some absent. Counted here are some 200,000 clones, 86% occurring once; the ten biggest clones make up approximately 10%. The sequencing input was peripheral blood. The receptors here all came from an older woman with COVID-19, enrolled during active disease.

V gene TRBV28 combines with J gene TRBJ1-5; 9 nucleotides align to TRBD1. This CDR3 has 15 amino acids. The trim removed 6 bases at V and 7 bases at J, leaving 10 bases unmatched. CDR1 and CDR2 (germline): MDHEN, SYDVKM. The CDR3 reads CASSNTGGALQPQHF. The CDR3 nucleotides are TGTGCCAGCAGCAATACAGGGGGCGCGTTACAGCCCCAGCATTTT.

The chain couples TRBV6-5 to TRBJ2-2; D is perhaps TRBD1 (6 bases). The CDR3 is 14 amino acids. Trimming took 6 bases from V and 3 from J, leaving 11 bases between them. The germline V gene has CDR1 MNHEY and CDR2 SVGAGI. CDR3 nucleotide sequence: TGTGCCAGCAGCCGGAACAGGGACACCGGGGAGCTGTTTTTT. This translates into CASSRNRDTGELFF.

In its sample, this clone was seen once. J is TRBJ1-5 and V is TRBV30; TRBD1 matches at 7 bases. V lost 0 bases and J lost 9; bases outside the gene matches: 5. CDR1 is GTSNPN, CDR2 SVGIG, per germline (reference sequence). The CDR3 runs to 13 residues. In DNA, the CDR3 is TGTGCCTGGAGTGTACAGGGGCCCCCGCCCCAGCATTTT. Protein product: CAWSVQGPPPQHF.